The clone carrying this TCR beta chain was seen once. Its matching antigen is unknown. The record originates from a study of CD8 T cells in Susac syndrome. Germline CDR1 is MDHEN and CDR2 is SYDVKM. This CDR3 contains 15 residues. With 6 bases removed from V and 0 bases from J, the gap between germline ends came to 14 bases. With random hexamers, reverse transcription was performed on about 0.5 to 1 ug of RNA. With immunoSEQ multiplex PCR, TCR beta CDR3 was amplified across 54 Vbeta and 13 Jbeta. MiXCR, run by TCRdb on the immunoSEQ multiplex PCR reads, gives a single entry per CDR3 protein. This sample carries fewer than 300,000 distinct CDR3 sequences, about 85% of them seen once, and the ten largest clones take around 0.11%. Study results and limitations: By the study's own acknowledgment, its TCR sequencing and HLA analysis included relatively few individuals.

TCR beta sequencing covered blood CD8+ and CD4+ T cells. TEMRA cells were FACS-enriched, with CD8+ and CD4+ T cells isolated negatively. The clonotype originates from a human donor with multiple sclerosis. The sequenced sample consisted of CD8+ T cells from PBMCs. The chain employs TRBV28 and TRBJ1-1, with D maybe TRBD1 (6 bases). In DNA, the CDR3 is TGTGCCAGCAGACGCCGGCGGACAGTGAACACTGAAGCTTTCTTT. This gives the protein CASRRRRTVNTEAFF.